Listed below are T cell receptor beta chains from one sample, sequenced in a study of OX40 agonist ivuxolimab in advanced cancers. The method was immunoSEQ multiplex PCR; TCRdb's version includes in-frame clones alone and lacks a portion of them. Here the sample spans some 70,000 clones, roughly 80% being singletons. The material was CD4+ or CD8+ T cells sorted from blood, obtained in a trial of the OX40 agonist ivuxolimab. These receptors were collected from an adult with an advanced solid tumor such as melanoma, head and neck, liver or kidney cancer. The CDR3 runs from the conserved cysteine through the conserved F or W. The order of the fields is V gene, CDR3 protein.

v_call: TRBV14
cdr3_aa: CASSQKLWGEQYF

v_call: TRBV28
cdr3_aa: CASIPWGEVTEVFF

v_call: TRBV5-4
cdr3_aa: CASSFPAVGGTDTQYF

v_call: TRBV19
cdr3_aa: CASSETGRGNSPLHF

v_call: TRBV4-1
cdr3_aa: CASSQDPQGAQADTIYF

v_call: TRBV11-2
cdr3_aa: CASSFIQGNEQFF

v_call: TRBV9
cdr3_aa: CASSVDPSTNEKLFF

v_call: TRBV7-2
cdr3_aa: CASSRAGGSYEQYF

v_call: TRBV6-1
cdr3_aa: CASSEGGQYTDTQYF

v_call: TRBV7-2
cdr3_aa: CASSLDVGQETQYF

v_call: TRBV28
cdr3_aa: CASIPGGSGNSNTQYF

v_call: TRBV11-2
cdr3_aa: CASSLARGVETQYF

v_call: TRBV4-3
cdr3_aa: CASSQYTGTGEFF

v_call: TRBV4-3
cdr3_aa: CASSQEGGNTEAFF

v_call: TRBV6-5
cdr3_aa: CASSSRTSYGYTF

v_call: TRBV28
cdr3_aa: CASRTGGGSEPQHF

v_call: TRBV2
cdr3_aa: CASTKRDSRSEQYF

v_call: TRBV30
cdr3_aa: CAWSQKGGPYEQYF

v_call: TRBV7-8
cdr3_aa: CASSLARTSGALTSTDTQYF

v_call: TRBV6-1
cdr3_aa: CASSRGLSYEQYF